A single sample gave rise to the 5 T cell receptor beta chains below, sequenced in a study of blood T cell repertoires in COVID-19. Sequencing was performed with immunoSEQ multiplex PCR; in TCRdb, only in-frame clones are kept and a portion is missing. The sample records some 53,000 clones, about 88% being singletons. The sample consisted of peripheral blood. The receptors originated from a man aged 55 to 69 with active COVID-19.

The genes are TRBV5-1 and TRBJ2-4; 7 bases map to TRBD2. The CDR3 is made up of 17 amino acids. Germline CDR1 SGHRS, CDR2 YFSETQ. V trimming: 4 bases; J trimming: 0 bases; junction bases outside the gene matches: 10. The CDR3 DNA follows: TGCGCCAGCAGCCCGAATACCGGGACTAAAGCCAAAAACATTCAGTACTTC. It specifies CASSPNTGTKAKNIQYF.

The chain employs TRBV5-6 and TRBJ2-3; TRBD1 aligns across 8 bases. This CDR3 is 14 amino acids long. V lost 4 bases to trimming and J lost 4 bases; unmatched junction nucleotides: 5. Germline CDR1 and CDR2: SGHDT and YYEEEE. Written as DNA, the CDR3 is TGTGCCAGCAGCGGATCAGGGGGCCCAGATACGCAGTATTTT. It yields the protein CASSGSGGPDTQYF.

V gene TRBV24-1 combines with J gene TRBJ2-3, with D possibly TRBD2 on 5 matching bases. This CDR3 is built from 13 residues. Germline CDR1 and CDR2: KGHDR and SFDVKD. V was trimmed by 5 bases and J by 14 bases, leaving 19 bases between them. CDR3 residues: CATSVSDFQGLYF. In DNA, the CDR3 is TGTGCCACCAGTGTTTCGGACTTCCAAGGTTTGTATTTT.

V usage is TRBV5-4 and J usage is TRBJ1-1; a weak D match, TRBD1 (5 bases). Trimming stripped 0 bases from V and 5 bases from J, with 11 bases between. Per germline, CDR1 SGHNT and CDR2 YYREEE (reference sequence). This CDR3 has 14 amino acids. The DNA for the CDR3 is TGTGCCAGCAGCTTGGAATCAGGGTGGACTGAAGCTTTCTTT. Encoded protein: CASSLESGWTEAFF.

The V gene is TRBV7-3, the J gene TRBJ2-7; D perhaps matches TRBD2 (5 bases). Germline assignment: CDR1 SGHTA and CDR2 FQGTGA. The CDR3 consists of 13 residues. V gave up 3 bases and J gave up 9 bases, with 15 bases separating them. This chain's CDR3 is CASSLTGSLRQYF. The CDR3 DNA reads TGTGCCAGCAGCTTGACGGGGTCCTTGCGGCAGTACTTC.